This is a list of T cell receptor beta chains from one sample in a study of blood T cell repertoires in COVID-19. Repertoires were generated with immunoSEQ multiplex PCR, while TCRdb's copy carries only in-frame clones and drops some. Of about 160,000 clones listed, about 80% are singletons. Sequencing was done on a sample of PBMCs or T cells enriched from blood (not recorded which). These receptors were obtained from a man aged 50 to 60 who had recovered from COVID-19. Each CDR3 is given with its conserved first and last residue. D genes are given only for firm matches. Rows may omit the clone size; those that give it use once, few, many or a size class.

J gene | D gene | clone size | V gene | CDR3 DNA | CDR3 protein
TRBJ1-6 | TRBD1 | NA | TRBV3-1/TRBV3-2 | TGTGCCAGCAGCCAACGGAGGACAGGGGGTAATTCACCCCTCCACTTT | CASSQRRTGGNSPLHF
TRBJ1-3 | TRBD1 | NA | TRBV4-2 | TGTGCCAGCAGCTCCCGGACAGGGGGCTTTGGAAACACCATATATTTT | CASSSRTGGFGNTIYF
TRBJ1-1 | TRBD1 | NA | TRBV19 | TGTGCCAGTAGCGACAGGGCGAACACTGAAGCTTTCTTT | CASSDRANTEAFF
TRBJ1-6 | TRBD1 | NA | TRBV4-2 | TGTGCCAGCTCCCCCGGGACAGGGAATTCACCCCTCCACTTT | CASSPGTGNSPLHF
TRBJ2-1 | TRBD2 | NA | TRBV18 | TGTGCCAGCTCACCCCGTCGAGCGGGGGACTCCTACAATGAGCAGTTCTTC | CASSPRRAGDSYNEQFF
TRBJ1-2 | TRBD1 | NA | TRBV7-9 | TGTGCCAGCAGCCCAACGGACAGGGGCCATGGCTACACCTTC | CASSPTDRGHGYTF
TRBJ1-3 | NA | NA | TRBV7-9 | TGTGCCAGCAGCTTGGCAGAAAACACCATATATTTT | CASSLAENTIYF
TRBJ2-5 | TRBD2 | few | TRBV2 | TGTGCCAGCAGTGACCGGGGGCTAGCGGGGGAGACCCAGTACTTC | CASSDRGLAGETQYF
TRBJ2-1 | TRBD2 | NA | TRBV13 | TGTGCCAGCAGCCCCACGACTAGCCACTTCAATGAGCAGTTCTTC | CASSPTTSHFNEQFF
TRBJ2-7 | NA | NA | TRBV12-1 | TGTGCCAGCAGCTGGGCTGACAGGGAACCCTCCTACGAGCAGTACTTC | CASSWADREPSYEQYF
TRBJ1-3 | NA | many | TRBV7-9 | TGTGCCAGCAGCTTAGGAAGCGCGGCCTCTGGAAACACCATATATTTT | CASSLGSAASGNTIYF
TRBJ1-3 | NA | NA | TRBV19 | TGTGCCAGTAGGGAGACGCCGGGAAACACCATATATTTT | CASRETPGNTIYF
TRBJ2-5 | TRBD1 | NA | TRBV11-2 | TGTGCCAGCAGCTTAGGGACAGGGGGCTTTGAGACCCAGTACTTC | CASSLGTGGFETQYF
TRBJ2-5 | NA | NA | TRBV6-1 | TGTGCCAGCAGTGAACAAGCCGCCGGGGTACAAGAGACCCAGTACTTC | CASSEQAAGVQETQYF
TRBJ2-1 | NA | NA | TRBV7-3 | TGTGCCAGCAGCTCGACAGAGTACAATGAGCAGTTCTTC | CASSSTEYNEQFF
TRBJ1-6 | TRBD1 | NA | TRBV3-1/TRBV3-2 | TGTGCCAGCAGCCAGGGGACAGGGAATGTTATCCGGGGTTCACCCCTCCACTTT | CASSQGTGNVIRGSPLHF
TRBJ1-1 | TRBD1 | once | TRBV23-1 | TGCGCCAGCAGCCATGGACAGGGGGGTATGAACACTGAAGCTTTCTTT | CASSHGQGGMNTEAFF
TRBJ1-6 | NA | NA | TRBV7-9 | TGTGCCAGCAGCTTGACTCAAGGAGACAATTCACCCCTCCACTTT | CASSLTQGDNSPLHF
TRBJ2-2 | NA | NA | TRBV27 | TGTGCCAGCAGTCGACCGAGCTTTGGGAGCGGGGAGCTGTTTTTT | CASSRPSFGSGELFF
TRBJ2-7 | NA | NA | TRBV7-6 | TGTGCCAGCAGCTTATCACACATCCCCGGGTACGAGCAGTACTTC | CASSLSHIPGYEQYF
TRBJ2-7 | TRBD1 | NA | TRBV30 | TGTGCCTGGAGTGAGGGGACAGGGGACTACGAGCAGTACTTC | CAWSEGTGDYEQYF
TRBJ1-1 | NA | NA | TRBV25-1 | TGTGCCAGCAGTGATCGACAGGTCCGCACTGAAGCTTTCTTT | CASSDRQVRTEAFF
TRBJ1-2 | NA | NA | TRBV4-3 | TGCGCCAGCAGCCAAGATCGGTCGAGCTATGGCTACACCTTC | CASSQDRSSYGYTF
TRBJ2-2 | TRBD2 | NA | TRBV19 | TGTGCCAGTAGTATAGGCGGGGGAGGGACCGGGGAGCTGTTTTTT | CASSIGGGGTGELFF
TRBJ1-2 | TRBD1 | NA | TRBV27 | TGTGCCAGCAGTTTCATCGGACAGGGGGCGGACTATGGCTACACCTTC | CASSFIGQGADYGYTF
TRBJ2-2 | NA | once | TRBV5-1 | TGCGCCAGCAGCGGAACAGGGCTTGGAACCGGGGAGCTGTTTTTT | CASSGTGLGTGELFF
TRBJ2-1 | NA | few | TRBV3-1/TRBV3-2 | TGTGCCAGCAGCCCTATCCAGGGGTCCTCCTACAATGAGCAGTTCTTC | CASSPIQGSSYNEQFF
TRBJ1-3 | NA | NA | TRBV13 | TGTGCCAGCAGCTCGATCCAGGGTATCGCAAACACCATATATTTT | CASSSIQGIANTIYF
TRBJ1-5 | TRBD1 | NA | TRBV6-5 | TGTGCCAGTGAAGGCGACAGGGCGAGCAATCAGCCCCAGCATTTT | CASEGDRASNQPQHF
TRBJ2-3 | NA | NA | TRBV2 | TGTGCCAGCAGCCTCAGGGGCAAGTCAGATACGCAGTATTTT | CASSLRGKSDTQYF
TRBJ1-5 | NA | NA | TRBV30 | TGTGCCTGGAGCCCCTTCGGAGCGGGACCCCAGCATTTT | CAWSPFGAGPQHF
TRBJ1-3 | NA | NA | TRBV30 | TGTGCCTCACACCGTACAGGAAACACCATATATTTT | CASHRTGNTIYF
TRBJ1-1 | NA | NA | TRBV15 | TGTGCCACCAGCAGAGATAAGAACACTGAAGCTTTCTTT | CATSRDKNTEAFF
TRBJ1-1 | NA | NA | TRBV10-3 | TGTGCCATCTGTGACAGAAAGAACACTGAAGCTTTCTTT | CAICDRKNTEAFF
TRBJ2-1 | NA | NA | TRBV5-5 | TGTGCCAGCAGCCGGGACTCACACAATGAGCAGTTCTTC | CASSRDSHNEQFF
TRBJ2-7 | TRBD2 | NA | TRBV7-2 | TGTGCCAGCAGCGTCGGGACTAGGGTCTACGAGCAGTACTTC | CASSVGTRVYEQYF
TRBJ1-2 | NA | NA | TRBV19 | TGTGCCAGTACCACACGAGACTCGGGGAACTATGGCTACACCTTC | CASTTRDSGNYGYTF
TRBJ2-3 | TRBD1 | NA | TRBV2 | TGTGCCAGCAGTGCTGGGACAGGGTATCATGGTATAGTTAATACGCAGTATTTT | CASSAGTGYHGIVNTQYF
TRBJ2-7 | NA | NA | TRBV5-1 | TGCGCCAGCAGCTTCGACAGCTACGAGCAGTACTTC | CASSFDSYEQYF
TRBJ1-1 | NA | NA | TRBV6-1 | TGTGCCAGCAGTGACCCGGGACTGAGGAACACTGAAGCTTTCTTT | CASSDPGLRNTEAFF
TRBJ2-3 | TRBD1 | NA | TRBV27 | TGTGCCAGCAGACTAAACAGGGGGCGATTCACAGATACGCAGTATTTT | CASRLNRGRFTDTQYF
TRBJ1-2 | NA | NA | TRBV18 | TGTGCCAGCTCACCACCAGGGGAAAGCGGCTACACCTTC | CASSPPGESGYTF
TRBJ2-1 | TRBD1 | NA | TRBV15 | TGTGCCACCAGCAGAGATACCAGGGGGAATGAGCAGTTCTTC | CATSRDTRGNEQFF
TRBJ1-6 | TRBD1 | NA | TRBV3-1/TRBV3-2 | TGTGCCAGCAGCCCAGGACAGGCAAATAATTCACCCCTCCACTTT | CASSPGQANNSPLHF
TRBJ1-5 | NA | NA | TRBV4-1 | TGCGCCAGCAGCCAAGATATATCTAGCAATCAGCCCCAGCATTTT | CASSQDISSNQPQHF
TRBJ1-5 | NA | NA | TRBV2 | TGTGCCAGCAGTGATTCCCAGGGCGGACAGCCCCAGCATTTT | CASSDSQGGQPQHF
TRBJ1-1 | TRBD1 | few | TRBV18 | TGTGCCAGCTCACCCGGAGGGGGCCTGAACACTGAAGCTTTCTTT | CASSPGGGLNTEAFF
TRBJ2-1 | TRBD1 | NA | TRBV9 | TGTGCCAGCAGCGTAGGCGGCACCGGGACAGGGGGCCAGAATGAGCAGTTCTTC | CASSVGGTGTGGQNEQFF
TRBJ1-6 | TRBD1 | NA | TRBV2 | TGTGCCAGCAGTATGGACAGGGCTAATTCACCCCTCCACTTT | CASSMDRANSPLHF
TRBJ2-2 | NA | NA | TRBV7-9 | TGTGCCAGCAGCTTAGCGCGCGGCCAGGGGAGCGGGGAGCTGTTTTTT | CASSLARGQGSGELFF
TRBJ2-3 | TRBD1 | NA | TRBV29-1 | TGCAGCGTTGAACCCCGGACAGGGAGCGTCAAGCAGTATTTT | CSVEPRTGSVKQYF
TRBJ2-1 | NA | NA | TRBV3-1/TRBV3-2 | TGTGCCAGCAGCCAAACAAGCTCCTACAATGAGCAGTTCTTC | CASSQTSSYNEQFF